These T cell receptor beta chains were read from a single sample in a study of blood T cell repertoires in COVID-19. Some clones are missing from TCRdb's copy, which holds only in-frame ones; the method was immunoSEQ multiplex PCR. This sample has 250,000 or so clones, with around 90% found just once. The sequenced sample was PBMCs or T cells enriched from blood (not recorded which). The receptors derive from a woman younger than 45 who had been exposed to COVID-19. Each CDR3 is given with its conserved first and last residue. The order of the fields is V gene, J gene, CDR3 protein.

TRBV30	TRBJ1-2	CAWSTRQGWGYTF
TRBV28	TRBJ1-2	CARWDRANYGYTF
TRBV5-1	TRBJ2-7	CASSLRPGTAYSYEQYF
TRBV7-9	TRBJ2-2	CASSRTNANTGELFF
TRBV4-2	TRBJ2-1	CASSQEGTSTNEQFF
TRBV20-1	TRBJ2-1	CSAIQGYEQFF
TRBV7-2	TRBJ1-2	CASSLPTGGGYTF
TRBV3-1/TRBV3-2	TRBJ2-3	CASSPDSRASTDTQYF
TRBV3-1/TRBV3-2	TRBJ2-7	CASSHTEDNEQYF
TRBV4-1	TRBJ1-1	CASSQDQRVKSWAFF
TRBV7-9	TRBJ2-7	CASSLEPGLGYEQYF
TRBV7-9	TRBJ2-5	CASSLGRLEETQYF
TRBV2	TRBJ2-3	CASRKTSLSTDTQYF
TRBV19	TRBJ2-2	CASSGEVYTGELFF
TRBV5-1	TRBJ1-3	CASSTGTGYSGNTIYF
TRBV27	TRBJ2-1	CASSPLGRYNEQFF
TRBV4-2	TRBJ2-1	CASSQVGGREQFF
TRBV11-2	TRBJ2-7	CASSFGRQGRWEQYF
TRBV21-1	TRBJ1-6	CASSNTTGTVYSPLHF
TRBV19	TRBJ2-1	CASSSGTGVVSYNEQFF
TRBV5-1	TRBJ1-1	CASSSAGEMNTEAFF
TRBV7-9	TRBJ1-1	CASSSLGTGGRDTEAFF
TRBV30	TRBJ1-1	CAYSSPGDSTEAFF
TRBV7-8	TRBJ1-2	CASSYNRDRASYGYTF
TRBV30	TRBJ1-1	CAWSVQRGSTEAFF
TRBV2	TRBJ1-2	CASSGDRVSDGLTF
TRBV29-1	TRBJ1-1	CSGFPGQMNTEAFF
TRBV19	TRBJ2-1	CASSRQAPLDEQFF
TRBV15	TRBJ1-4	CATSRDRDNEKLFF
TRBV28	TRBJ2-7	CASSLGGRAGEQYF
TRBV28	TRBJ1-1	CASSVNRGSEAFF